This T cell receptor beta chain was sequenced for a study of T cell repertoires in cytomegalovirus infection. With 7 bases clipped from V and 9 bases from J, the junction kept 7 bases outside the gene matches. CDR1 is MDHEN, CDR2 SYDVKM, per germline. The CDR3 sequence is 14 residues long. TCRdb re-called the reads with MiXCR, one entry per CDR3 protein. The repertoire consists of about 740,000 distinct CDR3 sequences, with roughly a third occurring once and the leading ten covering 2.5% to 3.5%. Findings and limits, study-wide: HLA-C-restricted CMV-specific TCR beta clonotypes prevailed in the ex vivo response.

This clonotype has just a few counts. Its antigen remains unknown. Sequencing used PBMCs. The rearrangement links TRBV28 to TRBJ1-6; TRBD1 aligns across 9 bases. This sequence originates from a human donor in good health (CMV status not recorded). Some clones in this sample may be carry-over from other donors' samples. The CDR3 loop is CASTSDRGVSPLHF. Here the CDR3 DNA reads TGTGCCAGCACCTCGGACAGGGGAGTTTCACCCCTCCACTTT. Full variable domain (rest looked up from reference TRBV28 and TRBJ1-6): DVKVTQSSRYLVKRTGEKVFLECVQDMDHENMFWYRQDPGLGLRLIYFSYDVKMKEKGDIPEGYSVSREKKERFSLILESASTNQTSMYLCASTSDRGVSPLHFGNGTRLTVT.